This section outlines one T cell receptor (beta chain) sequence together with its context. With 3 bases clipped from V and 0 bases from J, the junction kept 11 bases outside the gene matches. CDR1 is SGHTA, CDR2 FQGNSA, per germline. The CDR3 spans 18 residues. These data are taken from a study of blood T cell repertoires in COVID-19. Original processing notes: How many nucleated cells were present was estimated from reference gene primer amplification. Clones were sequenced by immunoSEQ multiplex PCR, and TCRdb holds only the in-frame ones, with some missing. From that table come the V and J calls and clone size; the DNA was used to work out D and trimming. The table shows around 70,000 clones, with 60% to 85% occurring only once.

The V gene is TRBV7-2, the J gene TRBJ1-5; TRBD1 aligns across 7 bases. Sequencing used peripheral blood. The sequence was collected from a man between 65 and 79 years old with acute or convalescent COVID-19. CDR3 amino acids: CASSFEGDSFYSNQPQHF. In DNA, the CDR3 is TGTGCCAGCAGCTTCGAGGGGGACAGCTTCTATAGCAATCAGCCCCAGCATTTT.